This T cell receptor (beta chain) was retrieved from a study of CD8+CD57+ T cells in acquired aplastic anemia. In the study overall: Sorted CD4+ plus CD8+ cells gave DNA averaging roughly 3.2 ug.

General study findings and limits: Patients and controls turned out to have twenty-nine CD8+ CDR3 sequences in common. Statistical testing detected no significant gap in CD8+ Simpson's diversity between patients and controls.

Researchers used genomic DNA as the template to profile TCR beta VDJ and CDR3. TCRdb used MiXCR to reprocess the reads, holding one entry per CDR3 protein. The sample has around 250,000 distinct CDR3 sequences, around three fifths seen once; the top ten hold less than 10%. Remarks on this clonotype: Its antigen remains unknown. Sequence at one end of the junction differs from germline and may be a read error.

The receptor was derived from a human donor with severe aplastic anemia or a healthy control (not recorded which). The specimen was sorted CD4+, CD8+, or CD8+CD57+ T cells (not recorded which) from PBMCs.

CDR3 sequence: CSARAGQNEHFF. CDR3 coding DNA: TGCAGTGCTAGAGCTGGACAGAATGAGCATTTCTTC. The V gene is TRBV20-1, the J gene TRBJ2-1; possible D gene TRBD1, 6 bases. The CDR3 covers 12 residues. CDR1 is DFQATT and CDR2 is SNEGSKA in the germline V gene (reference sequence).